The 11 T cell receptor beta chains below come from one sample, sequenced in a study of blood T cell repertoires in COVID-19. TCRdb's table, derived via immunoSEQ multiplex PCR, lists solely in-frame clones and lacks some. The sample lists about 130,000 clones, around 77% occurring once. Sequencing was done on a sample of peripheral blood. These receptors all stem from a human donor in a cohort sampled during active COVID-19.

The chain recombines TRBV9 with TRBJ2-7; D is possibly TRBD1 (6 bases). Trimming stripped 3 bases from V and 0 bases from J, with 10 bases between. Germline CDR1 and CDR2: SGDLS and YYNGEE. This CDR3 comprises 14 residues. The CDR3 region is CASSAGTTSYEQYF. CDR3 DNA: TGTGCCAGCAGCGCCGGGACAACCTCCTACGAGCAGTACTTC.

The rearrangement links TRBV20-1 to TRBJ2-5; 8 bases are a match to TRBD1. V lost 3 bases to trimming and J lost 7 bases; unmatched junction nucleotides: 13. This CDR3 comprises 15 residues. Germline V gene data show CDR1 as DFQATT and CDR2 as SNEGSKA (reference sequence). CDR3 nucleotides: TGCAGTGCTAGTCAGGACAGGGCCTTTTCGGGGACCCAGTACTTC. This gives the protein CSASQDRAFSGTQYF.

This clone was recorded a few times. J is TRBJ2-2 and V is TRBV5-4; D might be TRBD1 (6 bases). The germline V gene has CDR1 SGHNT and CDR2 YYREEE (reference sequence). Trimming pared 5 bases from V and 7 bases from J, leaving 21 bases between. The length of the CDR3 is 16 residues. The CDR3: CASSFDPQQGIGELFF. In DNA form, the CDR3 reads TGTGCCAGCAGTTTCGATCCCCAACAGGGAATCGGGGAGCTGTTTTTT.

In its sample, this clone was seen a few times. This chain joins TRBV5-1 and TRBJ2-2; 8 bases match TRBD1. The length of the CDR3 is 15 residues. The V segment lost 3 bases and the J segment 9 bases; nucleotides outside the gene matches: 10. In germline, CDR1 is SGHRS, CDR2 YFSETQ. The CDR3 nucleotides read TGCGCCAGCAGCTCCTCTCTGGACAGGGCCAGGGAGCTGTTTTTT. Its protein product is CASSSSLDRARELFF.

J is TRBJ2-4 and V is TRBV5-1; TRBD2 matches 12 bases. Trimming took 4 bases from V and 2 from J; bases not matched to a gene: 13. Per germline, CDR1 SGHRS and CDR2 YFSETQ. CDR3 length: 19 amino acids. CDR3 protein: CASSPGGVTSGGTKNIQYF. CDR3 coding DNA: TGCGCCAGCAGCCCCGGTGGGGTAACTAGCGGGGGGACCAAAAACATTCAGTACTTC.

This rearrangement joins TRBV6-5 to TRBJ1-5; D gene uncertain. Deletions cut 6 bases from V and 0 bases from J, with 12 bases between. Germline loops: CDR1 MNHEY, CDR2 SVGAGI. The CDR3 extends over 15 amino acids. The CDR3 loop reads CASSLTAHSNQPQHF. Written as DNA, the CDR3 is TGTGCCAGCAGCCTTACAGCTCATAGCAATCAGCCCCAGCATTTT.

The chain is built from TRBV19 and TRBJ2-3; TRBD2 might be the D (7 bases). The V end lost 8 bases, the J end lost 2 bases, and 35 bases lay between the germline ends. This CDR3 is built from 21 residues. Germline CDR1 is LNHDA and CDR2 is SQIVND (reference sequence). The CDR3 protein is CASGRRRALNLGGAHTDTQYF. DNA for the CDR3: TGTGCCAGTGGTAGACGAAGGGCCCTTAATCTAGGGGGGGCACACACAGATACGCAGTATTTT.

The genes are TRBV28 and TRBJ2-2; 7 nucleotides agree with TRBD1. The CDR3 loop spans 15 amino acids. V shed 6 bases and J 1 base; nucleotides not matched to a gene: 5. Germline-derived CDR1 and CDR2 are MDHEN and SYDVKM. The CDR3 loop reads CASRRGQVNTGELFF. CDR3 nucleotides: TGTGCCAGCAGGCGTGGACAGGTGAACACCGGGGAGCTGTTTTTT.

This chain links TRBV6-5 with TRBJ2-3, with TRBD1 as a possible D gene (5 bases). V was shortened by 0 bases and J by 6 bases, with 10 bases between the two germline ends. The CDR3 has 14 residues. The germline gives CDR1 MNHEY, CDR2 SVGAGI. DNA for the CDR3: TGTGCCAGCAGTTACTCGAACAGGTTGGATACGCAGTATTTT. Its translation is CASSYSNRLDTQYF.

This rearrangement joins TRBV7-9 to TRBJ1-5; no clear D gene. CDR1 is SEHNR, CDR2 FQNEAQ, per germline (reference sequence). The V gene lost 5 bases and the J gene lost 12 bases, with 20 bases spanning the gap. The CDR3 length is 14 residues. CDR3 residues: CASSPSSLYLDQHF. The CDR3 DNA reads TGTGCCAGCAGCCCCTCAAGTCTATATCTCGACCAGCATTTT.

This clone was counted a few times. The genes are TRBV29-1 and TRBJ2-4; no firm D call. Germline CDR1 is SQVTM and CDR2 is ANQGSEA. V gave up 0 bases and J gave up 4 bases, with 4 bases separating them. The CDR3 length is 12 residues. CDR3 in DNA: TGCAGCGTTGAAGATGCGAAAAACATTCAGTACTTC. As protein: CSVEDAKNIQYF.